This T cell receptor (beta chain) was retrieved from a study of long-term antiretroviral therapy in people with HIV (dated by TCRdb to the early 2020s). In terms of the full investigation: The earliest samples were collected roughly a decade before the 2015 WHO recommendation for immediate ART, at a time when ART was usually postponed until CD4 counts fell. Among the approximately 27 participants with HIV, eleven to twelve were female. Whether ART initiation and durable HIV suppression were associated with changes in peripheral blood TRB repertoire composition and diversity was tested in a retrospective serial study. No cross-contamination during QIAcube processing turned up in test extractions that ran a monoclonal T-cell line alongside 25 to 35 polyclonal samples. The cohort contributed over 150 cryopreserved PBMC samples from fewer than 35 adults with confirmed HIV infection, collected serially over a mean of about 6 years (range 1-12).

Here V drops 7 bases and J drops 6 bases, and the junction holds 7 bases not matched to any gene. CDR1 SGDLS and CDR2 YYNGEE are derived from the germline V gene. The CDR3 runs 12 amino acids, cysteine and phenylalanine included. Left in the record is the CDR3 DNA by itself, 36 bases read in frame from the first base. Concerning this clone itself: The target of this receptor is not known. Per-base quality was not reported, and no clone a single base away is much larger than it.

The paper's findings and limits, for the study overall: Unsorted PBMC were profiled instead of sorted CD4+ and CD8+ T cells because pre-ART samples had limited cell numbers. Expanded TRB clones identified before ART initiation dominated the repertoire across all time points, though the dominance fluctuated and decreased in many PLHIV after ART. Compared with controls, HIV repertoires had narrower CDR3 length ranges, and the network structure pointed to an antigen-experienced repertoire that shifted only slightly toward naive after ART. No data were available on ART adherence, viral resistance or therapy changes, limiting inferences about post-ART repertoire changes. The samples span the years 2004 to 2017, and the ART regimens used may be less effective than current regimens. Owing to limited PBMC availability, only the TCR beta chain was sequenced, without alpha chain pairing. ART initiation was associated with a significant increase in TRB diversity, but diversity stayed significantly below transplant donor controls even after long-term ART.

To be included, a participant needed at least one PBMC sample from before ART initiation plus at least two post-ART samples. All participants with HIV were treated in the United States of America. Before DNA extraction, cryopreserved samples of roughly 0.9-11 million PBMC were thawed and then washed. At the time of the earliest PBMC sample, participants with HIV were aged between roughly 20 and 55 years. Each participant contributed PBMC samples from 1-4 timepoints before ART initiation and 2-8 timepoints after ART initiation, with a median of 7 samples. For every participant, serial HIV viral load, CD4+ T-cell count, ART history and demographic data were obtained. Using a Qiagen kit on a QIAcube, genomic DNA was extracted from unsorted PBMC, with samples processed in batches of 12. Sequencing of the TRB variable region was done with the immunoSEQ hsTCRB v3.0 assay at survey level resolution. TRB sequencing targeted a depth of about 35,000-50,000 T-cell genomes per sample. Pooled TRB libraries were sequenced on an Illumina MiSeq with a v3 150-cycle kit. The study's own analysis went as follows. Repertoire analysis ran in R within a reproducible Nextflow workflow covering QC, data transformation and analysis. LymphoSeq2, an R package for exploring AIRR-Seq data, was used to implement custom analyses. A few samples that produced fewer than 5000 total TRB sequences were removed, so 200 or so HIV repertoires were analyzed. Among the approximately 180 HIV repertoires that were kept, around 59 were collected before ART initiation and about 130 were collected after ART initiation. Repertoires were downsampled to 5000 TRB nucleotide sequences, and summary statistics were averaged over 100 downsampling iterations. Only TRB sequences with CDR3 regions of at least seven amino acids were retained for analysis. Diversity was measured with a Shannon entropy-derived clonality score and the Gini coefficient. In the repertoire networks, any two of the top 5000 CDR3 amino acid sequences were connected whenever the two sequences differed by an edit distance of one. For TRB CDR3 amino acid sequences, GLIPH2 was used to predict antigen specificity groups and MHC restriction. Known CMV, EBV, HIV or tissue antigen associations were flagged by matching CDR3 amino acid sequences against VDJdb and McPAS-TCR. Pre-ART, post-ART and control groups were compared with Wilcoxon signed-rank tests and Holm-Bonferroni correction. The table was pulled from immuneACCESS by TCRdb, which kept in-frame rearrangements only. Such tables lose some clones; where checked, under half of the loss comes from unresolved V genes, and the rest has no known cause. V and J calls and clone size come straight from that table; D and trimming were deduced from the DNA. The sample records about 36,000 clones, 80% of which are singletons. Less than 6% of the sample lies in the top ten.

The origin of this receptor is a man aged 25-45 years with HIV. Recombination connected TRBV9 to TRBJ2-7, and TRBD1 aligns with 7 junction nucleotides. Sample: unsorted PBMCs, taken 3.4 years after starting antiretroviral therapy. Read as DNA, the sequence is TGTGCCAGCGGGACAGACTTCGGCGAGCAGTACTTC. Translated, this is CASGTDFGEQYF.